This note documents a single TCR beta chain sequence. Treatment of the sample: 15 to 20 received Ad26.COV2.S at low or high dose, single or two shots; about 5 received placebo; per-sample allocation not given. Collection of samples fell on day 63 after the first vaccine or placebo injection. This sample stems from a study of Ad26.COV2.S vaccination and SARS-CoV-2 variants. Some clones are missing from TCRdb's copy, which holds only in-frame ones; the method was immunoSEQ multiplex PCR. The data show around 370,000 clones, 70% to 90% seen once. Germline V gives CDR1 SGHVS, CDR2 FQNEAQ. Trimming cost V 0 bases and J 5 bases; bases outside gene matches: 18. The CDR3 extends over 21 amino acids.

This sequence was found in a person aged 18-65 years who received the Ad26.COV2.S COVID-19 vaccine or a placebo. Specimen: peripheral blood, collected in a trial of Ad26.COV2.S vaccine versus placebo. The genes are TRBV7-8 and TRBJ2-5; 13 bases are shared with TRBD2. This chain's CDR3 is CASSLALSGTSGVIRGETQYF. The CDR3 region has the DNA TGTGCCAGCAGCTTAGCCCTGAGTGGGACTAGCGGGGTCATCAGGGGGGAGACCCAGTACTTC.